The next 8 T cell receptor beta chains were all read from a single sample in a study of tumor and adjacent non-tumor tissue in lung cancer. A modified ARM-PCR protocol with three rounds of nested PCR amplified TCRbeta. TCRdb called the multiplex PCR reads again in MiXCR, with one record for every CDR3 protein. The sample gives some 66,000 distinct CDR3 sequences, roughly 57% of which show up once; roughly 35% is in the top ten. No cell sorting was done before RNA was extracted from the tissue. Distant lung tissue was collected more than 3 cm away from the tumor edge. The sample was distant non-tumor lung tissue. The receptors originated from an older man with non-small cell lung cancer.

With regard to this clonotype: A much larger clone differs by one base, so this may be a read error. The rearrangement uses TRBV12-3 or TRBV12-4 and TRBJ2-1, with TRBD1 matching 7 bases. CDR3 length equals 14 residues. With 6 bases clipped from V and 6 bases from J, the junction kept 8 bases outside the gene matches. The CDR3 DNA follows: TGTGCCAGCAGAACCGGGACAGTCGGCAATGAGCAGTTCTTC. It codes for CASRTGTVGNEQFF.

On this clonotype: This may come from a read error, since a much larger clone is one base off. The CDR3 sequence: CASSRWDTQYF. The CDR3, as DNA: TGTGCCAGCAGCAGGTGGGATACGCAGTATTTT. The chain joins TRBV5-6 to TRBJ2-3; D is unresolved. Germline-derived CDR1 and CDR2 are SGHDT and YYEEEE. Trimming cost V 4 bases and J 6 bases, with 6 bases left between them. The CDR3 length is 11 residues.

This clonotype has only a few counts. V is TRBV4-2 and J is TRBJ1-5; D perhaps matches TRBD1 (6 bases). The V end was cut by 1 base, the J end by 2 bases, with 18 bases between. The CDR3 totals 18 residues. CDR1 and CDR2 (germline): LGHNA, YNFKEQ. Here the CDR3 DNA reads TGTGCCAGCAGCCAAGGGACGATGCAGGGGATGGGCAATCAGCCCCAGCATTTT. Protein sequence: CASSQGTMQGMGNQPQHF.

To note about this clonotype: Sequence at one end of the junction differs from germline and may be a read error. V is TRBV6-1 and J is TRBJ2-7; TRBD2 matches at 10 bases. The CDR3 is made up of 15 amino acids. CDR1 is MNHNS, CDR2 SASEGT, per germline. The CDR3 DNA reads as TGTGCCAGCAGTGAACAGGCTAGCGGGGGCTACGGGCAGTACTTC. Encoded protein: CASSEQASGGYGQYF.

Comments on this clonotype: The germline gene is not matched at one end of the junction; a read error may be the cause. The gene calls are TRBV13 and TRBJ1-2, with D possibly TRBD1 on 6 matching bases. Germline CDR1 reads PRHDT; CDR2 reads FYEKMQ (reference sequence). The CDR3 runs to 16 residues. The CDR3 loop is CASSLRYHRDLEGYTF. In DNA, the CDR3 is TGTGCAAGCAGCTTACGGTATCACAGGGATTTAGAAGGCTACACCTTC.

There are a few counts of this clonotype. This chain uses TRBV5-1 with TRBJ2-7; D might be TRBD2 (6 bases). The CDR3 totals 16 residues. V lost 0 bases, J lost 2 bases, and 15 bases lay in between. Germline V gives CDR1 SGHRS, CDR2 YFSETQ. The CDR3 sequence: CASSLEAGGFTYEQYF. The DNA for the CDR3 is TGCGCCAGCAGCTTGGAAGCCGGGGGATTCACCTACGAGCAGTACTTC.

This chain connects TRBV4-1 to TRBJ2-2; no clear D gene. The V gene's germline CDR1 is MGHRA and CDR2 YSYEKL. Trimming stripped 0 bases from V and 3 bases from J, with 11 bases between. This CDR3 is 16 amino acids long. This CDR3 is CASSQEVAYDTGELFF. DNA of the CDR3: TGCGCCAGCAGCCAAGAGGTTGCATACGACACCGGGGAGCTGTTTTTT.

The CDR3 region has the DNA TGCAGCGTCTCCGTATGGCATGGAATGGACGAGCAGTACTTC. Protein: CSVSVWHGMDEQYF. This chain connects TRBV29-1 to TRBJ2-7; unclear D gene. Germline lookup yields CDR1 SQVTM and CDR2 ANQGSEA. CDR3 length: 14 amino acids. V lost 6 bases and J lost 5, with 20 bases in between.